This TCR beta chain was sequenced during a study of T-cell memory formation after mild COVID-19. Each CDR3 protein gets one entry after TCRdb re-called the 5' RACE reads with MiXCR. The sample holds about 390,000 distinct CDR3 sequences, around a sixth seen once. This clonotype was counted ten times or more. Sequenced input: PBMCs or a T cell subset sorted from them (not recorded which). This sequence originates from a man between 18 and 29 years old who had mild COVID-19 (a few samples of this study predate the infection). Cell type and time point are not known.

The CDR3 sequence is CASSVENTGELFF. CDR3 DNA sequence: TGTGCCAGCAGCGTAGAGAACACCGGGGAGCTGTTTTTT. The chain has TRBV9 and TRBJ2-2; no clear D gene. Per germline, CDR1 SGDLS and CDR2 YYNGEE. The CDR3 has 13 amino acids. Trimming took 0 bases from V and 1 from J, leaving 1 base between them. The entire variable domain, with the rest obtained from reference TRBV9 and TRBJ2-2, is as follows: DSGVTQTPKHLITATGQRVTLRCSPRSGDLSVYWYQQSLDQGLQFLIQYYNGEERAKGNILERFSAQQFPDLHSELNLSSLELGDSALYFCASSVENTGELFFGEGSRLTVL.